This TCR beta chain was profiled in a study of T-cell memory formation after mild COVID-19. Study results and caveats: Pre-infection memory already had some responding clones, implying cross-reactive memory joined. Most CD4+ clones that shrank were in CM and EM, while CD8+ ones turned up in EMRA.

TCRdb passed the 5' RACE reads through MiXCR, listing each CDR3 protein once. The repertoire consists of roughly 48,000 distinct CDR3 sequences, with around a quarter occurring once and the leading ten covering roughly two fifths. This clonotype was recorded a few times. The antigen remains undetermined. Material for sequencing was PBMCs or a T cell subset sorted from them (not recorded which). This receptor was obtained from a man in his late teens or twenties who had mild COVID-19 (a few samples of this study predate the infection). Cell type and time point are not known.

The CDR3 coding sequence is TGCGCCAGCAGTGTAAGCGGGGGGGCTAGTGAGCAGTTCTTC. Protein: CASSVSGGASEQFF. The J gene is TRBJ2-1, the V gene TRBV10-2, with TRBD2 identical over 10 bases. The germline gives CDR1 WSHSY, CDR2 SAAADI. The CDR3 runs 14 residues. J gave up 9 bases and V 4 bases, and 6 bases lay outside the gene matches.